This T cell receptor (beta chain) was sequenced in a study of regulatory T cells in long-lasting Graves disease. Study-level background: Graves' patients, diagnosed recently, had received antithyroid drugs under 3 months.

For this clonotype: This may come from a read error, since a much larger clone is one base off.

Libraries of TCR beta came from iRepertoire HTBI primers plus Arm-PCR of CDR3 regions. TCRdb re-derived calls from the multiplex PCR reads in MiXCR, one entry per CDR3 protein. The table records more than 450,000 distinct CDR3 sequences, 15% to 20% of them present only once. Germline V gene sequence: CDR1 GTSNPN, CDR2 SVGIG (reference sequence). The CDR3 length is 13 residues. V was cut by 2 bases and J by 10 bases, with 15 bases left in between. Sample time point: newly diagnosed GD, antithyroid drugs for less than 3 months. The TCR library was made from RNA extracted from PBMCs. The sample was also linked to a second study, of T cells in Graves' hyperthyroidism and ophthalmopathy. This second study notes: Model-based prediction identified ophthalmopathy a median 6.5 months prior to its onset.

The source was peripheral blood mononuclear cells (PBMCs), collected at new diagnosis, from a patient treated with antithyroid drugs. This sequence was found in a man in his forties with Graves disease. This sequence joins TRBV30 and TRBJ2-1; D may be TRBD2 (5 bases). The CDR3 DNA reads TGTGCCTGGAGTCCGGACTTCTGGTACGAGCAGTTCTTC. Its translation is CAWSPDFWYEQFF.